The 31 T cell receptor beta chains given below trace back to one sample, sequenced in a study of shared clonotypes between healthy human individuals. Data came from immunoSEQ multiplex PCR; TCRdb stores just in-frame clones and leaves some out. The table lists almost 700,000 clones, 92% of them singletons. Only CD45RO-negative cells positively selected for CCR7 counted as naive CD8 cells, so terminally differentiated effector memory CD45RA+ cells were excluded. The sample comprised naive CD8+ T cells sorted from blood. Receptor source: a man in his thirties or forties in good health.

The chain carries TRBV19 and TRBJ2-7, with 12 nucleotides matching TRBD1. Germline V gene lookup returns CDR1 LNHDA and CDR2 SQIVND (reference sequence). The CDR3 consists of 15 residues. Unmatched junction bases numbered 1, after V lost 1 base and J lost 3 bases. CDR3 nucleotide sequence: TGTGCCAGTAGTATAGGGGACAGGGGGCTCTACGAGCAGTACTTC. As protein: CASSIGDRGLYEQYF.

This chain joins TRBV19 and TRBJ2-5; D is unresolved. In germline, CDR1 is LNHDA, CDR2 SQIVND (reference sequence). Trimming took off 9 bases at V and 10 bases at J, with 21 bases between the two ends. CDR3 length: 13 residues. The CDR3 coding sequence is TGTGCCAGCATAGACTTCCTTTACGGTGTCCAGTACTTC. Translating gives CASIDFLYGVQYF.

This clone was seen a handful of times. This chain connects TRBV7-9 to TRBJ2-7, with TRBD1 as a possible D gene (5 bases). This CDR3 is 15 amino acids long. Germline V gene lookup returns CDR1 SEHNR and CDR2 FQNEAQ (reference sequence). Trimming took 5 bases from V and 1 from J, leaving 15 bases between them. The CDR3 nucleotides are TGTGCCAGCAGCCGCGCCCCCAGGGAATCCTACGAGCAGTACTTC. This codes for CASSRAPRESYEQYF.

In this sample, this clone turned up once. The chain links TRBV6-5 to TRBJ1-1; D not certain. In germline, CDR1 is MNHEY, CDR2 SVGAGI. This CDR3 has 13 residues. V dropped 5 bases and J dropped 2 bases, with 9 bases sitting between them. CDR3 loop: CASSQRVNTEAFF. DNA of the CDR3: TGTGCCAGCAGTCAAAGAGTAAACACTGAAGCTTTCTTT.

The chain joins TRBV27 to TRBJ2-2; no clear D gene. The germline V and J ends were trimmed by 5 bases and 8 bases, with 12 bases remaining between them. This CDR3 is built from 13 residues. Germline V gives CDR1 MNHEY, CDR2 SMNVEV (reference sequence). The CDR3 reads CASSPGRTGELFF. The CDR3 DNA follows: TGTGCCAGCAGTCCCGGAAGGACGGGGGAGCTGTTTTTT.

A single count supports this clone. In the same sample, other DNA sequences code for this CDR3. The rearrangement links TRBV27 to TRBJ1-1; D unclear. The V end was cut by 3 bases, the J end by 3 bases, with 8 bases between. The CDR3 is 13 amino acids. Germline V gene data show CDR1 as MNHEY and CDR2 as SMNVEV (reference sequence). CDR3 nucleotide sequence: TGTGCCAGCAGTTTGGGCCGCGACACTGAAGCTTTCTTT. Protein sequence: CASSLGRDTEAFF.

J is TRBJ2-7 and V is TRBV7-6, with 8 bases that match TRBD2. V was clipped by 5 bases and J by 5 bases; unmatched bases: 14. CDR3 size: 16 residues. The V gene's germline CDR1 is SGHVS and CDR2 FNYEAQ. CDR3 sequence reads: CASSRWSGSTEHEQYF. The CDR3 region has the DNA TGTGCCAGCAGCCGCTGGAGCGGGAGTACTGAACACGAGCAGTACTTC.

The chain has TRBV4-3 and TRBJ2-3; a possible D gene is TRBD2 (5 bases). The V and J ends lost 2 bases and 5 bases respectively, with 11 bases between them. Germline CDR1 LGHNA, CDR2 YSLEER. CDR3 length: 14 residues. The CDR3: CASSQTGVEDTQYF. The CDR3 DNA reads TGCGCCAGCAGCCAAACCGGGGTCGAAGATACGCAGTATTTT.

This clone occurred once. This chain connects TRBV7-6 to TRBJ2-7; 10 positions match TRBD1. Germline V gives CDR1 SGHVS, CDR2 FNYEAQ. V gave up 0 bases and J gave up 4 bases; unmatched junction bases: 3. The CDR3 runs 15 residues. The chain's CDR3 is CASSLAGQGRYEQYF. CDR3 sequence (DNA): TGTGCCAGCAGCTTAGCGGGACAGGGGAGATACGAGCAGTACTTC.

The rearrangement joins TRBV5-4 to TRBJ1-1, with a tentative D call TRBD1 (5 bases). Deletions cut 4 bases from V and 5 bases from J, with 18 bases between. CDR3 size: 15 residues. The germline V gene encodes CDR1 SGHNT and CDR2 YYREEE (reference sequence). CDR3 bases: TGTGCCAGCAGCCTACGTGGGACGGCGGGGACTGAAGCTTTCTTT. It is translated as CASSLRGTAGTEAFF.

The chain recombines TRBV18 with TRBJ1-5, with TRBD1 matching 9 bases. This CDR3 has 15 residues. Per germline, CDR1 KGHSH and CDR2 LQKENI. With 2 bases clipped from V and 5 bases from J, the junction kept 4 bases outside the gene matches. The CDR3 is CASSPGTGIDQPQHF. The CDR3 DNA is TGTGCCAGCTCACCAGGGACAGGGATTGATCAGCCCCAGCATTTT.

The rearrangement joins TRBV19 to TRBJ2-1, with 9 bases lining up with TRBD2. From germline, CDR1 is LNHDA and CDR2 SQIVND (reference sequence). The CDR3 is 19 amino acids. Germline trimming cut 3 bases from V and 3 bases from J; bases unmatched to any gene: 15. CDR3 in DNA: TGTGCCAGTAGTATGGTGTCCTCTAGCGGGAAGTTGTTCTACAATGAGCAGTTCTTC. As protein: CASSMVSSSGKLFYNEQFF.

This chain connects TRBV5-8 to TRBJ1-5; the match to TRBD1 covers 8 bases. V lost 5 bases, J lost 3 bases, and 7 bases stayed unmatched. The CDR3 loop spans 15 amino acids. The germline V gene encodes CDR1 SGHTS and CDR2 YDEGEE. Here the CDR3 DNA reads TGTGCCAGCAGACACAGGGGGAGGAACAATCAGCCCCAGCATTTT. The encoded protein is CASRHRGRNNQPQHF.

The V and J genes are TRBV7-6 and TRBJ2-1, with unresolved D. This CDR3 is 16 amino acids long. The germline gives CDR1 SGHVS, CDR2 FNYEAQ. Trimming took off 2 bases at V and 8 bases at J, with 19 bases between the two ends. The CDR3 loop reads CASSLLVALRRHEQFF. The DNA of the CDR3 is TGTGCCAGCAGCTTACTAGTTGCCCTCAGGCGGCATGAGCAGTTCTTC.

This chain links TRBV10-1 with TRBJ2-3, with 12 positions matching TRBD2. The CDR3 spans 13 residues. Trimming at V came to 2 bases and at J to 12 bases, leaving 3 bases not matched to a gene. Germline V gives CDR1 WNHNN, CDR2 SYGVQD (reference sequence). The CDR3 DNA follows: TGCGCCAGCAGTGAGGCGGGACTAGCGGGCCAGTATTTT. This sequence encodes CASSEAGLAGQYF.

The CDR3: CASSPGTGAGNTIYF. In DNA form, the CDR3 reads TGTGCCAGCTCACCCGGGACAGGGGCTGGAAACACCATATATTTT. The V and J genes are TRBV18 and TRBJ1-3, with 10 bases matching TRBD1. Germline trimming cut 3 bases from V and 2 bases from J; bases unmatched to any gene: 1. CDR1 and CDR2 from the germline V gene are KGHSH and LQKENI. The CDR3 extends over 15 amino acids.

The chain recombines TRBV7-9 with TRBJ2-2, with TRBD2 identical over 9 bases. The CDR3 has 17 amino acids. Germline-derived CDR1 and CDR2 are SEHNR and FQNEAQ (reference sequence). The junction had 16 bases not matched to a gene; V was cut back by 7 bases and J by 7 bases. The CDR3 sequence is CASTRQGREGLIGELFF. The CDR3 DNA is TGTGCCAGCACTCGCCAAGGGCGGGAGGGCCTCATCGGGGAGCTGTTTTTT.

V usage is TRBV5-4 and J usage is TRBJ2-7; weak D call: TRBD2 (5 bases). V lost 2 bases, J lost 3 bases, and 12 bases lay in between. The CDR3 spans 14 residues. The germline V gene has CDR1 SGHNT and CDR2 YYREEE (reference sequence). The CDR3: CASSLLHGDYEQYF. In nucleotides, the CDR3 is TGTGCCAGCAGCTTACTGCACGGGGACTACGAGCAGTACTTC.

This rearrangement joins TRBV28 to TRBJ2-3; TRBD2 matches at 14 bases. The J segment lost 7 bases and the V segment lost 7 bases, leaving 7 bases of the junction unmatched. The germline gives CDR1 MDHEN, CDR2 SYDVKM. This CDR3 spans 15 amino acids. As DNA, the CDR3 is TGTGCCAGCACCCTGACTAGCGGGAGGGCAAATACGCAGTATTTT. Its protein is CASTLTSGRANTQYF.

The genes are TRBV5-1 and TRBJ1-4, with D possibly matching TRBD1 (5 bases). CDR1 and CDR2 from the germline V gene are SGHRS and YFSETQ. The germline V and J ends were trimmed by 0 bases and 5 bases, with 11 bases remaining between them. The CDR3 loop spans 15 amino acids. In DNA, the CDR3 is TGCGCCAGCAGCTTGGATACAGGACAAAATGAAAAACTGTTTTTT. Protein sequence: CASSLDTGQNEKLFF.

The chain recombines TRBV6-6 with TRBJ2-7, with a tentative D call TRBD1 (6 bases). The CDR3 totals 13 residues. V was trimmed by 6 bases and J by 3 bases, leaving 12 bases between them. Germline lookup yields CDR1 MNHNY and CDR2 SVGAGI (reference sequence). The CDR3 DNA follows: TGTGCCAGCAGGACAGGCGGAGGCTACGAGCAGTACTTC. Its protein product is CASRTGGGYEQYF.

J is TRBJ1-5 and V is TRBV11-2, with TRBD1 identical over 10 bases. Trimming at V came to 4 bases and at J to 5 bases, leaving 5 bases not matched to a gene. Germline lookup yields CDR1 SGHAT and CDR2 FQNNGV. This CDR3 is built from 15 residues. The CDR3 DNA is TGTGCCAGCAGCTCGACAGGGGGCCCCGATCAGCCCCAGCATTTT. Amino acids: CASSSTGGPDQPQHF. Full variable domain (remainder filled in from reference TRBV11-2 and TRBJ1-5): EAGVAQSPRYKIIEKRQSVAFWCNPISGHATLYWYQQILGQGPKLLIQFQNNGVVDDSQLPKDRFSAERLKGVDSTLKIQPAKLEDSAVYLCASSSTGGPDQPQHFGDGTRLSIL.

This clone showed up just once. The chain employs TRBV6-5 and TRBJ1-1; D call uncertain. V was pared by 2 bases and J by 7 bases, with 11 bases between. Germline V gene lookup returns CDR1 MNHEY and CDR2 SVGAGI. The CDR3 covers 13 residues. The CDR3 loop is CASSYARLNEAFF. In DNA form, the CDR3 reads TGTGCCAGCAGTTACGCCCGCTTGAATGAAGCTTTCTTT.

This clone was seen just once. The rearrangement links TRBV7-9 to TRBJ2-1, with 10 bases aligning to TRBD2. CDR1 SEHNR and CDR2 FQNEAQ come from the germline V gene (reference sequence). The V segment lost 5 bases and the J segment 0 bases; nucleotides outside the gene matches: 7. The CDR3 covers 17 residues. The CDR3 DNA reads TGTGCCAGCAGCCGCCGGACTAGCGGCTTCTCCTACAATGAGCAGTTCTTC. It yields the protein CASSRRTSGFSYNEQFF. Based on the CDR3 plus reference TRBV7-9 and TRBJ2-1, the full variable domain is DTGVSQNPRHKITKRGQNVTFRCDPISEHNRLYWYRQTLGQGPEFLTYFQNEAQLEKSRLLSDRFSAERPKGSFSTLEIQRTEQGDSAMYLCASSRRTSGFSYNEQFFGPGTRLTVL.

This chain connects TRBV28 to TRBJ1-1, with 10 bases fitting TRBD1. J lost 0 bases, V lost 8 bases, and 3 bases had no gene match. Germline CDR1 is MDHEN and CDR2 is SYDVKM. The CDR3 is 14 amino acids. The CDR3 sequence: CASGTGALNTEAFF. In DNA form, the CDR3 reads TGTGCCAGCGGGACAGGGGCTCTGAACACTGAAGCTTTCTTT. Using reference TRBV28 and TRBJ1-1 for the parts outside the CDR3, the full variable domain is DVKVTQSSRYLVKRTGEKVFLECVQDMDHENMFWYRQDPGLGLRLIYFSYDVKMKEKGDIPEGYSVSREKKERFSLILESASTNQTSMYLCASGTGALNTEAFFGQGTRLTVV.

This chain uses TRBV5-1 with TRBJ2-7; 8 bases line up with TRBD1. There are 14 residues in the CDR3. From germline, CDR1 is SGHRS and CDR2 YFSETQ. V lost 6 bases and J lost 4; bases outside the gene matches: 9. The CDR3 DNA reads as TGCGCCAGCACCATGCAGGGACAGGTGTACGAGCAGTACTTC. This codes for CASTMQGQVYEQYF.

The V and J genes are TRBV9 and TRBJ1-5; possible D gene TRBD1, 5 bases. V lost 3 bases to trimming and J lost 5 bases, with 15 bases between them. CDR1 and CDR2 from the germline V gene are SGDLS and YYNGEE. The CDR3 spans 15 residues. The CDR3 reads CASSAGGRPDQPQHF. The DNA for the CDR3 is TGTGCCAGCAGCGCGGGGGGACGGCCGGATCAGCCCCAGCATTTT.

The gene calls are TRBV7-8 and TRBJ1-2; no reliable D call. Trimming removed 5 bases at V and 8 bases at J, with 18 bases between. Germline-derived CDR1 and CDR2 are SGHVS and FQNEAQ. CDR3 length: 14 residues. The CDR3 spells CASSPLKPNGGYTF. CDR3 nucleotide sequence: TGTGCCAGCAGCCCACTCAAACCAAACGGAGGCTACACCTTC.

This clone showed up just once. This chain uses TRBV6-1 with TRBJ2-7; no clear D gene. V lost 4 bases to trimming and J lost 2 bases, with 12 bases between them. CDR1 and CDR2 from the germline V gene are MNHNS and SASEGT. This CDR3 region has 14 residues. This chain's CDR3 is CASSALTPAYEQYF. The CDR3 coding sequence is TGTGCCAGCAGTGCCCTGACGCCCGCCTACGAGCAGTACTTC.

CDR3 in DNA: TGTGCCACCAGCACCCCCGGACTAGTACTGGGTGAGCAGTACTTC. The encoded protein is CATSTPGLVLGEQYF. The genes are TRBV15 and TRBJ2-7, with TRBD2 identical over 7 bases. Germline CDR1 is LNHNV and CDR2 is YYDKDF (reference sequence). This CDR3 is built from 15 residues. Trimming cost V 4 bases and J 7 bases; bases outside gene matches: 13.

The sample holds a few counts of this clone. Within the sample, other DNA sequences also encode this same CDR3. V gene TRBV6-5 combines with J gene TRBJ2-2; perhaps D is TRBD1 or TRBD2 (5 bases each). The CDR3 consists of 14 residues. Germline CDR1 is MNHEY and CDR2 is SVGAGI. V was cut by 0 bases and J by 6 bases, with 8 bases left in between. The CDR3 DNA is TGTGCCAGCAGTTACTCTCAGGGAGCCGGGGAGCTGTTTTTT. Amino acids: CASSYSQGAGELFF.